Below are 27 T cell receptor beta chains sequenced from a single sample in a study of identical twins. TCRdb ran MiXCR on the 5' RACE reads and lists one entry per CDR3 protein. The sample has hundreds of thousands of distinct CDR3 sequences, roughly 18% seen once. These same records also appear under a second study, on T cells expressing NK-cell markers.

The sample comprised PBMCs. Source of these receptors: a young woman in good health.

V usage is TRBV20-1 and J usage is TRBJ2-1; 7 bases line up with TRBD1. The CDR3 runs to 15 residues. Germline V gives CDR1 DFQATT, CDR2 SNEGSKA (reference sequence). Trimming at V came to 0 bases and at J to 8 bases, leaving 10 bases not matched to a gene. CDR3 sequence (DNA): TGCAGTGCTAGAGAACCGACAGGGTCGATGTATGAGCAGTTCTTC. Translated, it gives CSAREPTGSMYEQFF.

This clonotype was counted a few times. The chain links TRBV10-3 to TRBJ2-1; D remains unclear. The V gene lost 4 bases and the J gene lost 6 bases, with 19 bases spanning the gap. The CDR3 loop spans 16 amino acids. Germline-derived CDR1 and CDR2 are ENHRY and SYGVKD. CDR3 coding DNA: TGTGCCATCAGTGGGCCCCCCGGTTTCGTATTCAATGAGCAGTTCTTC. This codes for CAISGPPGFVFNEQFF.

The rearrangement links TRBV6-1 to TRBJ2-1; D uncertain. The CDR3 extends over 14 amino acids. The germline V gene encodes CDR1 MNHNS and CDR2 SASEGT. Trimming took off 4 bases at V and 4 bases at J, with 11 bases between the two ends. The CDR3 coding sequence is TGTGCCAGCAGTGGAGGACCTAGTTACAATGAGCAGTTCTTC. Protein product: CASSGGPSYNEQFF.

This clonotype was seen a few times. CDR3 region: CASSFAGQGRYEQYF. DNA for the CDR3: TGTGCCAGCAGTTTCGCCGGACAGGGAAGGTACGAGCAGTACTTC. V usage is TRBV12-3 or TRBV12-4 and J usage is TRBJ2-7, with 8 positions matching TRBD1. After removal of 3 bases from V and 4 bases from J, the junction contained 8 bases not matched to a gene. The CDR3 runs 15 residues.

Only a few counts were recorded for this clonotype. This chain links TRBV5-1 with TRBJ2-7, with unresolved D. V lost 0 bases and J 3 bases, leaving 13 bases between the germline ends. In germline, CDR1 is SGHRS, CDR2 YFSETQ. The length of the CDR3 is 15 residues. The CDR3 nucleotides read TGCGCCAGCAGCTTGGGAGTAGGAAACCACTACGAGCAGTACTTC. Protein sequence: CASSLGVGNHYEQYF.

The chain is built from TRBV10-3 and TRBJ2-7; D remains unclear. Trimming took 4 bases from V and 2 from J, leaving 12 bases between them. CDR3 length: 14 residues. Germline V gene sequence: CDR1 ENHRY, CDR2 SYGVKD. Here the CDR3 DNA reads TGTGCCATCAGTGGGACGAGCAGGCCCTACGAGCAGTACTTC. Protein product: CAISGTSRPYEQYF.

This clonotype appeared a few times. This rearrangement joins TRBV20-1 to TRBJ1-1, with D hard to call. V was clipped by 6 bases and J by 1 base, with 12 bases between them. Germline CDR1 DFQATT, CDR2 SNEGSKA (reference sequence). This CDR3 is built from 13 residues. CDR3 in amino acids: CSAARAPNTEAFF. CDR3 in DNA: TGCAGTGCCGCCCGGGCACCGAACACTGAAGCTTTCTTT.

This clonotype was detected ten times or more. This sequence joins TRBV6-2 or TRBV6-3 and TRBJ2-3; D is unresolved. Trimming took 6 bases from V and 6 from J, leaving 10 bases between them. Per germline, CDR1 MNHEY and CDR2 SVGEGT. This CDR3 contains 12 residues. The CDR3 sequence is CASRPNRDTQYF. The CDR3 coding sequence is TGTGCCAGCAGACCCAATAGGGATACGCAGTATTTT.

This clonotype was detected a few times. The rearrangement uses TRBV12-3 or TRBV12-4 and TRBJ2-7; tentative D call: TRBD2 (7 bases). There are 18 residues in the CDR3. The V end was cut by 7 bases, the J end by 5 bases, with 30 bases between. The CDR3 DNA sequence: TGTGCCAGCACTAGAGGGGGGGAGGGACGAACCGGCTTCCACGAGCAGTACTTC. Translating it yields CASTRGGEGRTGFHEQYF.

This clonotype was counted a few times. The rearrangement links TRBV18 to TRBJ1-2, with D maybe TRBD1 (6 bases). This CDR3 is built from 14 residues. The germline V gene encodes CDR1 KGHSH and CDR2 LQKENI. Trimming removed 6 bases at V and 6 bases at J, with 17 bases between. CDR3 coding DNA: TGTGCCAGCTCCAGCCGGACCGGGGGCGATGGCTACACCTTC. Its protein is CASSSRTGGDGYTF.

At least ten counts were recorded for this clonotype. CDR3 coding DNA: TGTGCCATCAGTGGGGACGGGGATCAGCCCCAGCATTTT. The encoded protein is CAISGDGDQPQHF. The gene calls are TRBV10-3 and TRBJ1-5; maybe TRBD1 (5 bases). This CDR3 region has 13 residues. Trimming removed 4 bases at V and 5 bases at J, with 9 bases between. CDR1 is ENHRY, CDR2 SYGVKD, per germline.

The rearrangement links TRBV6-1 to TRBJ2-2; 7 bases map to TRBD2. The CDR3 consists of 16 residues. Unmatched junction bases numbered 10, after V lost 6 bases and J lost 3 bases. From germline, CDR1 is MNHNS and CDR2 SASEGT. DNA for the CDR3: TGTGCCAGCAGGCCTACGGGACTACCCTACACCGGGGAGCTGTTTTTT. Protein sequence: CASRPTGLPYTGELFF.

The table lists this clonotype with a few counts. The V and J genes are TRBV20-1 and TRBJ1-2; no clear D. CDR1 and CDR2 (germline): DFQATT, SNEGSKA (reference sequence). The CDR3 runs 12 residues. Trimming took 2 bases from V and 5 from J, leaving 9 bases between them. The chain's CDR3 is CSARQFSYGYTF. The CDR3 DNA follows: TGCAGTGCTAGACAGTTCTCTTATGGCTACACCTTC.

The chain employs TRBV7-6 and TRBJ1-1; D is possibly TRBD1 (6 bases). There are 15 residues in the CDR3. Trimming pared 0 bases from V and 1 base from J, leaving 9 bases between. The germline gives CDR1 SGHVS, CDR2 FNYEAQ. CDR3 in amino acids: CASSLARGANTEAFF. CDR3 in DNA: TGTGCCAGCAGCTTAGCTCGGGGGGCGAACACTGAAGCTTTCTTT.

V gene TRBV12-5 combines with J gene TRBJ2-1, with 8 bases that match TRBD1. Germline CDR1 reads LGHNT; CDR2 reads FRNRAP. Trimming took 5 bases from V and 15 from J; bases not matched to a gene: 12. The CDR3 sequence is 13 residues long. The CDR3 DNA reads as TGTGCTAGTGGTCCCGGACAGGGAACTACCGCGTTCTTC. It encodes CASGPGQGTTAFF.

The CDR3 here is CSRKGHYSDTQYF. The CDR3 DNA sequence: TGCAGTCGAAAGGGACACTATTCGGATACGCAGTATTTT. The V and J genes are TRBV20-1 and TRBJ2-3; D may be TRBD1 (6 bases). This CDR3 contains 13 residues. Trimming left V 8 bases short and J 6 bases short, with 18 bases between. Germline V gene lookup returns CDR1 DFQATT and CDR2 SNEGSKA (reference sequence).

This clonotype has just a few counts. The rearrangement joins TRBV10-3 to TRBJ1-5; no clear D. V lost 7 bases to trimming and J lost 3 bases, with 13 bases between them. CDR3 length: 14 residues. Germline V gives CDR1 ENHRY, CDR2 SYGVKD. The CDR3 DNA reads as TGTGCCATCATGGTTGCGGCCTCCAATCAGCCCCAGCATTTT. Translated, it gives CAIMVAASNQPQHF.

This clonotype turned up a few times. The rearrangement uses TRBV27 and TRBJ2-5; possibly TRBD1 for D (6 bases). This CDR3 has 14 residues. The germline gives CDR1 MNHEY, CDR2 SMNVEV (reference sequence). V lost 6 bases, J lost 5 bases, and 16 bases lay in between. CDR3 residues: CASRVRGMRETQYF. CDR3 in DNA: TGTGCCAGCAGGGTGAGGGGGATGAGGGAGACCCAGTACTTC.

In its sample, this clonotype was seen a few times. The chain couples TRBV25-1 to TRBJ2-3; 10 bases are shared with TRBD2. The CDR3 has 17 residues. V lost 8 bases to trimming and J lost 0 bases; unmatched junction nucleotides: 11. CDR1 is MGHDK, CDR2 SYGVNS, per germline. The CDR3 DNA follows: TGTGCCAGCCGGAGGGGACTAGCGACATCTAGCACAGATACGCAGTATTTT. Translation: CASRRGLATSSTDTQYF.

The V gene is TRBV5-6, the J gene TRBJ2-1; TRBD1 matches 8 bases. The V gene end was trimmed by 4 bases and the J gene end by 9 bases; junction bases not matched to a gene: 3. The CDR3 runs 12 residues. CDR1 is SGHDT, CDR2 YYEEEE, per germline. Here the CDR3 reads CASSGTGGEQFF. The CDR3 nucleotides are TGTGCCAGCAGCGGGACAGGAGGTGAGCAGTTCTTC.

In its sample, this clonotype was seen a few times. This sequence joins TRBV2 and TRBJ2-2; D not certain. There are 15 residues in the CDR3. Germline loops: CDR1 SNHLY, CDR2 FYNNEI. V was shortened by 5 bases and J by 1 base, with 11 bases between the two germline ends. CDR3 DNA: TGTGCCAGCAGTCCTAGTACCGGGAACACCGGGGAGCTGTTTTTT. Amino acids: CASSPSTGNTGELFF.

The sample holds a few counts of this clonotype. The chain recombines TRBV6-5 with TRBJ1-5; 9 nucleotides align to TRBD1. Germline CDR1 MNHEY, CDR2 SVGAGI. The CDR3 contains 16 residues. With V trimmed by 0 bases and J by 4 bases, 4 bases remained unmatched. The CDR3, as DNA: TGTGCCAGCAGTTACTCGGGACAGGGCCAAAATCAGCCCCAGCATTTT. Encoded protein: CASSYSGQGQNQPQHF.

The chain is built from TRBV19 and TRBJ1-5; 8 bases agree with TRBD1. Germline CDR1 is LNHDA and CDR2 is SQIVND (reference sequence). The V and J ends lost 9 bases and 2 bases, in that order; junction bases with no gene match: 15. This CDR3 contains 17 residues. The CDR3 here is CASKGTGGVQGNQPQHF. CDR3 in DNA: TGTGCCAGCAAAGGGACAGGAGGCGTCCAGGGCAATCAGCCCCAGCATTTT.

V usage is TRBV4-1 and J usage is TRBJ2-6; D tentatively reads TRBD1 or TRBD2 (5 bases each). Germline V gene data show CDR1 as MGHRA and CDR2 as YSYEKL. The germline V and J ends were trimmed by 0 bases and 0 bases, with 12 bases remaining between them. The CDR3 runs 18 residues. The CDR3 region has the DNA TGCGCCAGCAGCCAAGAGGACGGGACGACCTCTGGGGCCAACGTCCTGACTTTC. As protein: CASSQEDGTTSGANVLTF.

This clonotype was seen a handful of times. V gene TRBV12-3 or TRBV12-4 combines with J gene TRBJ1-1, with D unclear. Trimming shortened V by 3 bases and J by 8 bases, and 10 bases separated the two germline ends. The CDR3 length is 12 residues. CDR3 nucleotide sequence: TGTGCCAGCAGTTTCTACCGGACCGAAGCTTTCTTT. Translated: CASSFYRTEAFF.

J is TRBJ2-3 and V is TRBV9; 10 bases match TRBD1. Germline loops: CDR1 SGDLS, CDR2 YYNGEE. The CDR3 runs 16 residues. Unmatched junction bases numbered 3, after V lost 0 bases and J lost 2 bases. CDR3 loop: CASSVGGTGATDTQYF. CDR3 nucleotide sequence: TGTGCCAGCAGCGTAGGCGGGACAGGGGCCACAGATACGCAGTATTTT.

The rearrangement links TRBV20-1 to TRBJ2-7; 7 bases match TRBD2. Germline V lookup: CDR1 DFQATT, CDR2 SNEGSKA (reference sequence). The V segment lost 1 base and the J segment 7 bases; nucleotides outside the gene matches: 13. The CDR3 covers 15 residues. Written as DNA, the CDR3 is TGCAGTGCTAGAGGGGAGAGGGAGGGGTACGAGGAGCAGTACTTC. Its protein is CSARGEREGYEEQYF.